A selection of T cell receptor beta chains follows, all from one sample in a study of T cell changes during pregnancy in multiple sclerosis. TCRdb's copy holds only in-frame clones and misses some; the assay was immunoSEQ multiplex PCR. The profile shows about 40,000 clones, 80% to 90% of them singletons. The input for sequencing was CD4+ T cells from peripheral blood mononuclear cells, taken in the first trimester of pregnancy. The receptors stem from a female donor with multiple sclerosis, enrolled in a pregnancy study. The CDR3 runs from the conserved cysteine through the conserved F or W. D genes are given only for firm matches. Not every row has a clone size; where given, it reads once, few, many or a size class.

J,D,size,V,DNA,CDR3
TRBJ1-5,.,.,TRBV6-6,TGTGCCAGCAGTTACGGTACGGGCAATCAGCCCCAGCATTTT,CASSYGTGNQPQHF
TRBJ1-3,.,.,TRBV7-2,TGTGCCAGCTGCACCTCCGGGACACCCTTCTCTGGAAACACCATATATTTT,CASCTSGTPFSGNTIYF
TRBJ1-3,TRBD1,.,TRBV19,TGTGCCAGTAGTATCCAAGCAGGGGGCTCTGGAAACACCATATATTTT,CASSIQAGGSGNTIYF
TRBJ2-7,TRBD2,.,TRBV28,TGTGCCAGCAGTTTATCCGCGGGAGGGCCTCGGGAGCAGTACTTC,CASSLSAGGPREQYF
TRBJ1-4,TRBD1,.,TRBV29-1,TGCAGCGGCGGTGGGACAGCAAATGAAAAACTGTTTTTT,CSGGGTANEKLFF
TRBJ2-7,.,.,TRBV5-4,TGTGCCAGCAGCTTGCCCGGAGGGAGGACCTACGAGCAGTACTTC,CASSLPGGRTYEQYF
TRBJ2-7,.,.,TRBV4-1,TGCGCCAGCAGCCAAGCTACCGGGACAAATAACCCGTACGAGCAGTACTTC,CASSQATGTNNPYEQYF
TRBJ1-2,.,.,TRBV28,TGTGCCAGCAGTTCGTATACGGGGTTGCATGGCTACACCTTC,CASSSYTGLHGYTF
TRBJ2-5,.,.,TRBV7-3,TGTGCCAGCAGCTTAAACCAGGGAGGCGAGACCCAGTACTTC,CASSLNQGGETQYF
TRBJ2-7,TRBD2,.,TRBV6-5,TGTGCCAGCAGCACTAGCGGCAAAACGTACGAGCAGTACTTC,CASSTSGKTYEQYF
TRBJ1-6,.,few,TRBV6-1,TGTGCCAGCGGACGGGAGCTTGGAGTCTCACCCCTCCACTTT,CASGRELGVSPLHF
TRBJ1-2,TRBD1,.,TRBV5-1,TGCGCCAGCAGCAGGACAGGGGAATATGGCTACACCTTC,CASSRTGEYGYTF
TRBJ2-7,TRBD2,.,TRBV5-1,TGCGCCAGCAGCTTGGCCATAGGGCCTAGCGGGATCTACGAGCAGTACTTC,CASSLAIGPSGIYEQYF
TRBJ2-1,TRBD2,.,TRBV9,TGTGCCAGCAGCGTAGAGTGGGTAGCGGGCATCGCTGAGCAGTTCTTC,CASSVEWVAGIAEQFF
TRBJ2-1,TRBD2,.,TRBV2,TGTGCCAGCAGCCCCGGGACTAGCGGGAGAAATGAGCAGTTCTTC,CASSPGTSGRNEQFF
TRBJ1-2,.,.,TRBV10-3,TGTGCCATCAGTGAGTCGAATGGACAGAACTATGGCTACACCTTC,CAISESNGQNYGYTF
TRBJ1-1,.,once,TRBV7-9,TGTGCCAGCAGCTTAGGGGGGGTGAACACTGAAGCTTTCTTT,CASSLGGVNTEAFF
TRBJ1-1,.,.,TRBV11-1,TGTGCCAGCAGCTTTTTCTCAGAGAACACTGAAGCTTTCTTT,CASSFFSENTEAFF
TRBJ1-2,.,.,TRBV19,TGTGCCAGTAGTGCCCGGGACACCCTTGGCTCTATCGGTGGGTACACCTTC,CASSARDTLGSIGGYTF
TRBJ2-3,TRBD2,.,TRBV4-1,TGCGCCAGCAGCCAAGGTGAGCGGGGGGACATCACAGATACGCAGTATTTT,CASSQGERGDITDTQYF
TRBJ1-3,.,.,TRBV5-6,TGTGCCAGCCAACAGATCGACTCTGGAAACACCATATATTTT,CASQQIDSGNTIYF
TRBJ2-3,TRBD2,.,TRBV7-8,TGTGCCAGCAGCTCAAGGACTAGTCCGCAGTATTTT,CASSSRTSPQYF
TRBJ2-2,.,.,TRBV5-6,TGTGCCAGCAGCTTCGTCTCACAGGGAGCCGGGGAGCTGTTTTTT,CASSFVSQGAGELFF
TRBJ2-3,.,.,TRBV7-3,TGTGCCAGCAGCTTAATGTCGAGCACAGATACGCAGTATTTT,CASSLMSSTDTQYF
TRBJ1-5,.,.,TRBV7-9,TGTGCCAGCAGCTTTACAGATCAGCCCCAGCATTTT,CASSFTDQPQHF
TRBJ2-2,TRBD2,.,TRBV10-3,TGTGCCATCACCCATAGTAGCGGGAGAAACACCGGGGAGCTGTTTTTT,CAITHSSGRNTGELFF
TRBJ2-5,.,.,TRBV7-2,TGTGCCAGCAGCGTAGGCCGGAGTGGGACCCAGTACTTC,CASSVGRSGTQYF